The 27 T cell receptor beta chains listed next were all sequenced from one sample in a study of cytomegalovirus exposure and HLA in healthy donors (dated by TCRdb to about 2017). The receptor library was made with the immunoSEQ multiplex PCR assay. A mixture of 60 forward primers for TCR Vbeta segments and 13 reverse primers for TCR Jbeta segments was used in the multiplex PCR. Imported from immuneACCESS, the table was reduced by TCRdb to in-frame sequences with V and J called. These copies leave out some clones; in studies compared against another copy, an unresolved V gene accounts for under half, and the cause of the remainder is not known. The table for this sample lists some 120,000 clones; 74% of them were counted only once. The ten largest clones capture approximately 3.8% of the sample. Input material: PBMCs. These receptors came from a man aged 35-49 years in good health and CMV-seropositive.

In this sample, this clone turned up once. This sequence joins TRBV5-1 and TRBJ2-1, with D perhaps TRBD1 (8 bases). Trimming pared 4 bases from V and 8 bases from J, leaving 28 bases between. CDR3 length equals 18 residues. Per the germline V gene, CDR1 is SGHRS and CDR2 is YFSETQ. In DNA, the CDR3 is TGCGCCAGCAGCCAGGGACTATTCCCCCCCACAGGGGGGGATGAGCAGTTCTTC. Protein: CASSQGLFPPTGGDEQFF.

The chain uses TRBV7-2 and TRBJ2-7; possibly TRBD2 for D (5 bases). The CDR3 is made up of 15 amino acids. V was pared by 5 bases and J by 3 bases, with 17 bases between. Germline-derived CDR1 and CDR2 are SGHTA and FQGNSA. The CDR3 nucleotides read TGTGCCAGCAGCGCCCAGGACGGGGTGATCTACGAGCAGTACTTC. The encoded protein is CASSAQDGVIYEQYF.

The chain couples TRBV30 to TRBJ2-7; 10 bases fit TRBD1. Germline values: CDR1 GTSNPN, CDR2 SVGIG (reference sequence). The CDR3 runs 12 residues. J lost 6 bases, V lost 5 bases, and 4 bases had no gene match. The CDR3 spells CAWAGQGTEQYF. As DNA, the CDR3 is TGTGCCTGGGCGGGACAGGGGACCGAGCAGTACTTC.

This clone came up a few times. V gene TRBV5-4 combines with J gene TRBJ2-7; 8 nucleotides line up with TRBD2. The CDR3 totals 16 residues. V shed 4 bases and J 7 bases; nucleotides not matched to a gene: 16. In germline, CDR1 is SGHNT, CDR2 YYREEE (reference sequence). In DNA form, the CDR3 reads TGTGCCAGCAGCCGACCCGGGAGCGGGGGTTCCCTTGAGCAGTACTTC. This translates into CASSRPGSGGSLEQYF.

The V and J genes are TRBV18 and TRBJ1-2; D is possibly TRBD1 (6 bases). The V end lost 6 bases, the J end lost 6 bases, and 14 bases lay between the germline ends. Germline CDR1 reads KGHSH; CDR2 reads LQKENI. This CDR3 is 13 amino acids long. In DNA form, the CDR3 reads TGTGCCAGCTCTCTAGACAGGAACGATGGCTACACCTTC. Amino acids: CASSLDRNDGYTF.

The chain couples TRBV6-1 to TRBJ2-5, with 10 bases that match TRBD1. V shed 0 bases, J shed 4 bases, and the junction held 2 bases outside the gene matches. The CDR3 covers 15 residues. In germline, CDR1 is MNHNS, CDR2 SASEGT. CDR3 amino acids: CASSEADRGGETQYF. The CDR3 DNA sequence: TGTGCCAGCAGTGAAGCGGACAGGGGGGGAGAGACCCAGTACTTC.

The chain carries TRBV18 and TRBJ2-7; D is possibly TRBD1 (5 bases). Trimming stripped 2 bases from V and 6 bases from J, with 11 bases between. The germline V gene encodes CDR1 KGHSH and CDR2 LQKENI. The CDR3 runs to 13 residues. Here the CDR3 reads CASSPETELEQYF. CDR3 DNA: TGTGCCAGCTCACCAGAGACAGAACTCGAGCAGTACTTC.

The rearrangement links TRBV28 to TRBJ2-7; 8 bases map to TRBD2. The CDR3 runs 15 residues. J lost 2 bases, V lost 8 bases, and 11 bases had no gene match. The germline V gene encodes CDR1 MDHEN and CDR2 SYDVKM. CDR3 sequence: CASLDMAGLAYEQYF. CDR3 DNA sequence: TGTGCCAGCCTCGACATGGCGGGACTAGCCTACGAGCAGTACTTC.

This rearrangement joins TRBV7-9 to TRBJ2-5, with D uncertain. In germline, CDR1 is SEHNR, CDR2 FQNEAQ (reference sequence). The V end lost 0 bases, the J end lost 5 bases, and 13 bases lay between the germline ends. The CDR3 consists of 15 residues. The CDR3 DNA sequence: TGTGCCAGCAGCTTAGCGGGCCTCGCGTACGAGACCCAGTACTTC. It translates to CASSLAGLAYETQYF. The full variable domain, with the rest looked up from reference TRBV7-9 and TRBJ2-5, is DTGVSQNPRHKITKRGQNVTFRCDPISEHNRLYWYRQTLGQGPEFLTYFQNEAQLEKSRLLSDRFSAERPKGSFSTLEIQRTEQGDSAMYLCASSLAGLAYETQYFGPGTRLLVL.

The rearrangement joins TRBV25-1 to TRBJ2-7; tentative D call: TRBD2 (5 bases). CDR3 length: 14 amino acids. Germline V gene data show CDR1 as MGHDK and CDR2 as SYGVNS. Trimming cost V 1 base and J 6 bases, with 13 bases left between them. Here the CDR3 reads CASSELRDSAEQYF. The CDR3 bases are TGTGCCAGCAGTGAATTGAGGGATTCCGCCGAGCAGTACTTC.

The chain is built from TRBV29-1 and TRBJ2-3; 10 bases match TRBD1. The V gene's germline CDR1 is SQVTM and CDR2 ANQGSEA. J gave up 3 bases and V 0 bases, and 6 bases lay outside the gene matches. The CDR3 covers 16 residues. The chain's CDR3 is CSVEEGADRGTDTQYF. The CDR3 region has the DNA TGCAGCGTTGAAGAGGGCGCGGACAGGGGGACAGATACGCAGTATTTT.

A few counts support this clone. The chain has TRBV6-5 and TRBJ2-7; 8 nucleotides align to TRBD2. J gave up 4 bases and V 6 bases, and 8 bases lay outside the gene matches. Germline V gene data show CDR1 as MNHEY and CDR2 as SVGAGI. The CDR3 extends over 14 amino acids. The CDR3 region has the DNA TGTGCCAGCAGCCTCGGCGGGGGGCCTTACGAGCAGTACTTC. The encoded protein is CASSLGGGPYEQYF.

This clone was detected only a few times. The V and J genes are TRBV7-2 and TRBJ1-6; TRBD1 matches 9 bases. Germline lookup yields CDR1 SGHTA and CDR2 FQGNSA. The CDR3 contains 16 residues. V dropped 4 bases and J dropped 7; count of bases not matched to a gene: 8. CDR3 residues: CASSSTSGTGNSPLHF. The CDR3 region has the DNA TGTGCCAGCAGCTCAACCTCCGGGACAGGGAATTCACCCCTCCACTTT.

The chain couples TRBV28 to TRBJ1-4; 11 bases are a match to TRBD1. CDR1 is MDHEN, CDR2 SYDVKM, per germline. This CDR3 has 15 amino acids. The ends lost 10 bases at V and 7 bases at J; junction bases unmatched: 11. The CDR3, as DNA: TGTGCCACGGGGCCGGGACAGGGGGTTCGTGAAAAACTGTTTTTT. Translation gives CATGPGQGVREKLFF.

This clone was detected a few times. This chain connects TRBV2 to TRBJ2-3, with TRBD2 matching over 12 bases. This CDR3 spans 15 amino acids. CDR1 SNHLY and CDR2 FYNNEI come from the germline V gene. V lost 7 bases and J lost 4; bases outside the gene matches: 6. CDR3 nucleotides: TGTGCCAGCAACCTTCTAGCGGGGGGGCCAGATACGCAGTATTTT. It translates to CASNLLAGGPDTQYF.

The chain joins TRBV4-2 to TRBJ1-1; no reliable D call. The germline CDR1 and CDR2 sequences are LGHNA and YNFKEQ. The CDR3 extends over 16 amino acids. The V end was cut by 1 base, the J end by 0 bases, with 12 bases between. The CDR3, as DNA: TGTGCCAGCAGCCAAGCCGCAGTCACTATGAACACTGAAGCTTTCTTT. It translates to CASSQAAVTMNTEAFF.

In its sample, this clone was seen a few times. CDR3 residues: CASSPTRGLSYEQYF. CDR3 nucleotide sequence: TGTGCCAGCAGCCCTACCCGTGGACTCTCCTACGAGCAGTACTTC. The chain combines TRBV7-6 with TRBJ2-7, with a possible D match to TRBD2 (5 bases). Germline V gives CDR1 SGHVS, CDR2 FNYEAQ. V gave up 5 bases and J gave up 0 bases, with 14 bases separating them. This CDR3 contains 15 residues.

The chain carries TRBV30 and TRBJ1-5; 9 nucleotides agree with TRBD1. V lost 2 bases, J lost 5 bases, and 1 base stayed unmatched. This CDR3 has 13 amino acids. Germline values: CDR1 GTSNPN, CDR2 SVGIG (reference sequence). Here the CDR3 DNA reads TGTGCCTGGAGTTGGACAGGGGATCAGCCCCAGCATTTT. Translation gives CAWSWTGDQPQHF.

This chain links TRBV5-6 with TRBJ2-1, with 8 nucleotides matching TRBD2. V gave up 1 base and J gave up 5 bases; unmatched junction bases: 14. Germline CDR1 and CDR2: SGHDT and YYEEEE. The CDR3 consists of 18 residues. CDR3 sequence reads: CASSLPGTRGGLHNEQFF. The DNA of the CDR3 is TGTGCCAGCAGCTTGCCCGGGACTAGAGGCGGTCTACACAATGAGCAGTTCTTC. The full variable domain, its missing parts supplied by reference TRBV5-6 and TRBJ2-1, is DAGVTQSPTHLIKTRGQQVTLRCSPKSGHDTVSWYQQALGQGPQFIFQYYEEEERQRGNFPDRFSGHQFPNYSSELNVNALLLGDSALYLCASSLPGTRGGLHNEQFFGPGTRLTVL.

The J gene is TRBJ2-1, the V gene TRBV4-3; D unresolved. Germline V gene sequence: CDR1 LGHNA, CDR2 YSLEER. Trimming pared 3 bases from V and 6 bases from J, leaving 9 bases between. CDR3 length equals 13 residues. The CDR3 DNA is TGCGCCAGCAGCCAGGAGTACGGCAATGAGCAGTTCTTC. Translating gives CASSQEYGNEQFF.

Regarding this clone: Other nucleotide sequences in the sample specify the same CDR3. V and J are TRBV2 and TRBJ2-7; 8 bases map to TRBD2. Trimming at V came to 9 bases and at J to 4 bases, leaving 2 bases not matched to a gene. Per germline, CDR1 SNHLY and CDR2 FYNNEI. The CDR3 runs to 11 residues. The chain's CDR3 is CASSGTYEQYF. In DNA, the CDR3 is TGTGCCAGTAGCGGGACATACGAGCAGTACTTC.

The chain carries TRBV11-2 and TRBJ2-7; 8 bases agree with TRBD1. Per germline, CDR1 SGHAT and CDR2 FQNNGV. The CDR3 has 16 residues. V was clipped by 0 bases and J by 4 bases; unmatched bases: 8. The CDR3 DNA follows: TGTGCCAGCAGCTTAGATGCCGAGACAGGGGAGTACGAGCAGTACTTC. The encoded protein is CASSLDAETGEYEQYF.

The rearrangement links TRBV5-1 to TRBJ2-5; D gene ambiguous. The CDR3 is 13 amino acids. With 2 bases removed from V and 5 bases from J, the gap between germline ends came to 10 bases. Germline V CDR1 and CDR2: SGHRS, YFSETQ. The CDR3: CASSLDVGETQYF. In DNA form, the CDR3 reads TGCGCCAGCAGCTTAGATGTCGGGGAGACCCAGTACTTC.

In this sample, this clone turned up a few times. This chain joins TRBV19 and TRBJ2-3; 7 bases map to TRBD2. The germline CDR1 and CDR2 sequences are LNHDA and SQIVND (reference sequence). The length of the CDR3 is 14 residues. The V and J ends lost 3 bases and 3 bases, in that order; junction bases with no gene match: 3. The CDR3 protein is CASSIPSGTDTQYF. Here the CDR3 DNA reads TGTGCCAGTAGTATCCCTAGCGGAACAGATACGCAGTATTTT.

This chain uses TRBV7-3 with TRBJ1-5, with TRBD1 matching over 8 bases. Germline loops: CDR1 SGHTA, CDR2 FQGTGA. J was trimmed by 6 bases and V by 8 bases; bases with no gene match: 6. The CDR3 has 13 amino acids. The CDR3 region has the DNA TGTGCCAGCGCAACAGGGGGAGGTCAGCCCCAGCATTTT. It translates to CASATGGGQPQHF.

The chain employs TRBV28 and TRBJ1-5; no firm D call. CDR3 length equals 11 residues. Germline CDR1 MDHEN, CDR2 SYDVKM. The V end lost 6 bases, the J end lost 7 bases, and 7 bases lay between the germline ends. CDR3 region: CASSLSQPQHF. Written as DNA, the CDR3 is TGTGCCAGCAGCCTGAGCCAGCCCCAGCATTTT.

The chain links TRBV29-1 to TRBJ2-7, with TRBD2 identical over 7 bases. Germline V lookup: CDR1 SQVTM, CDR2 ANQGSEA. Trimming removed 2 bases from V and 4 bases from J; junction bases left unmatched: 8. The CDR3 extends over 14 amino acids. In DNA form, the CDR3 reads TGCAGCGTTGAACGATCTAGCGGTTCTTACGAGCAGTACTTC. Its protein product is CSVERSSGSYEQYF.